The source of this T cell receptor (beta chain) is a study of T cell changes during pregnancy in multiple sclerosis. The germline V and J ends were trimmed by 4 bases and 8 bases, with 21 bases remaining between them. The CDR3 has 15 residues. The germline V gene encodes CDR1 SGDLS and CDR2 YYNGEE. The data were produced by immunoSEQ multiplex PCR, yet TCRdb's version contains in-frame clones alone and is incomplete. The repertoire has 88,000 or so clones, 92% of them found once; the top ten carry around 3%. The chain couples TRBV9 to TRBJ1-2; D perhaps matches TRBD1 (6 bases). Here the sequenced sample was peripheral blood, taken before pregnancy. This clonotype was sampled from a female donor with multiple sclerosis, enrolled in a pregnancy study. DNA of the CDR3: TGTGCCAGCAGCACACCGAGTGGGGGCTACAGCGGCTACACCTTC. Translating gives CASSTPSGGYSGYTF. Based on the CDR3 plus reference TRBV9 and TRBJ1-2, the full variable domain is DSGVTQTPKHLITATGQRVTLRCSPRSGDLSVYWYQQSLDQGLQFLIQYYNGEERAKGNILERFSAQQFPDLHSELNLSSLELGDSALYFCASSTPSGGYSGYTFGSGTRLTVV.